This TCR beta chain was sequenced during a study of shared clonotypes between healthy human individuals. Study overall: Two women and a few men aged 18 to 49 served as donors.

Regarding the study as a whole: Expectations were that clonotype sharing among donors would be affected by sequencing depth.

Partitioning of CD4+ cells yielded a CD45RA+ naive subset and a CD45RA-negative memory subset. Comments on this clone: Antigen specificity is unknown.

The assay was immunoSEQ multiplex PCR, and TCRdb's table has in-frame clones only and misses some. Of approximately 2.1 million clones in the sample, 93% are singletons; the top ten hold around 0.4%. The CDR3 sequence is 14 residues long. Per the germline V gene, CDR1 is LGHNA and CDR2 is YSLEER. V was clipped by 0 bases and J by 1 base, with 7 bases between them. The receptor was isolated from a man aged 18 to 30 in good health. Some clones in this sample may be carry-over from other donors' samples. This rearrangement joins TRBV4-3 to TRBJ2-7; D remains unclear. Specimen: naive CD4+ T cells from PBMCs. Described subset: CD45RA+ positively selected. As DNA, the CDR3 is TGCGCCAGCAGCCAAGATGTGCGGTCCTACGAGCAGTACTTC. Encoded protein: CASSQDVRSYEQYF.